The subject of this entry is one TCR beta chain. Its antigen is unknown. These data belong to a study of T cell responses to AZD1222 COVID-19 vaccine. Study-wide findings and caveats: Only a handful of AZD1222 recipients, several in all, had baseline seropositivity.

Generated by immunoSEQ multiplex PCR, the TCRdb table keeps only in-frame clones and is missing some. This sample has 80,000 to 130,000 clones, with roughly nine tenths found just once. This clonotype originated in an adult in good health. The material was peripheral blood, obtained on day 0 of AZD1222 vaccination.

CDR3 amino acids: CASSALLGAGELFF. The DNA for the CDR3 is TGTGCCAGCAGCGCCCTTCTGGGCGCCGGGGAGCTGTTTTTT. The chain recombines TRBV9 with TRBJ2-2, with D hard to call. This CDR3 is 14 amino acids long. V lost 3 bases, J lost 6 bases, and 12 bases lay in between. Germline CDR1 is SGDLS and CDR2 is YYNGEE.